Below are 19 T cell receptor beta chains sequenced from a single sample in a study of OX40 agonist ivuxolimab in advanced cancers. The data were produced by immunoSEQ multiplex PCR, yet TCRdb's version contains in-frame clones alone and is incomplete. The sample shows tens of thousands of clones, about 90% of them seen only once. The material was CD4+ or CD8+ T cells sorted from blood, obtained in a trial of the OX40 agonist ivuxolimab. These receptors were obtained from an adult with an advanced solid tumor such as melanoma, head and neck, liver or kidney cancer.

CDR3: CASSFRPQADTQYF. CDR3 nucleotides: TGTGCCAGCAGCTTTCGGCCCCAGGCAGATACGCAGTATTTT. This chain links TRBV7-3 with TRBJ2-3; unclear D gene. CDR3 length: 14 residues. CDR1 SGHTA and CDR2 FQGTGA come from the germline V gene. V lost 3 bases to trimming and J lost 4 bases, with 11 bases between them.

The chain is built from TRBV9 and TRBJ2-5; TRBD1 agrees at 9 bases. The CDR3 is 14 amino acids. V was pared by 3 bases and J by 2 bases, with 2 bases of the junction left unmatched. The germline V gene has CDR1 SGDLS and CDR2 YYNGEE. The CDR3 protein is CASSEGQGQETQYF. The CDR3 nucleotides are TGTGCCAGCAGCGAAGGACAGGGGCAAGAGACCCAGTACTTC.

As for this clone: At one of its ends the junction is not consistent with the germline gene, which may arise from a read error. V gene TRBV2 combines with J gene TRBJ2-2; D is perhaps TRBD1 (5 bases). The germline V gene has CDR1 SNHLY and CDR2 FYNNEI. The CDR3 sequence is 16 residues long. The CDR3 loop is CASGDRRNANTGELFF. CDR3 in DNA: TGTGCCAGCGGTGACAGACGAAACGCGAACACCGGGGAGCTGTTTTTT.

The CDR3 DNA is TGTGCCAGCAGCCCCTGGACAGTGTCTAACTATGGCTACACCTTC. This encodes CASSPWTVSNYGYTF. The chain uses TRBV5-6 and TRBJ1-2; the D gene is possibly TRBD1 (6 bases). CDR3 size: 15 residues. V was shortened by 4 bases and J by 0 bases, with 13 bases between the two germline ends. CDR1 SGHDT and CDR2 YYEEEE come from the germline V gene.

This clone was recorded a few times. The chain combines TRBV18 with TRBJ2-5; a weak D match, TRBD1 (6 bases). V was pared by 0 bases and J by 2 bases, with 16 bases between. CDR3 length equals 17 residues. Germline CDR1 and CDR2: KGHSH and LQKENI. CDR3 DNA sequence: TGTGCCAGCTCACCACCGGGGGCGAGTAGTTGGCAAGAGACCCAGTACTTC. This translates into CASSPPGASSWQETQYF.

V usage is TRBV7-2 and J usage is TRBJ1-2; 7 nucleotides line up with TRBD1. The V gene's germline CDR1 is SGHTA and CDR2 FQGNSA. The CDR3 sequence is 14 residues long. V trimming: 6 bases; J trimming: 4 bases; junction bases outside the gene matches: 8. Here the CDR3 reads CASSPQGGFYGYTF. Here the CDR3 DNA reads TGTGCCAGCAGTCCCCAAGGGGGCTTCTATGGCTACACCTTC.

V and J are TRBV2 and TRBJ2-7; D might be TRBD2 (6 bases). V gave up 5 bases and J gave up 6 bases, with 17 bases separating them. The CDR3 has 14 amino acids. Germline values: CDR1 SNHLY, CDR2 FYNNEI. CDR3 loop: CASSTQGTDREQYF. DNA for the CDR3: TGTGCCAGCAGTACCCAAGGGACTGACCGCGAGCAGTACTTC.

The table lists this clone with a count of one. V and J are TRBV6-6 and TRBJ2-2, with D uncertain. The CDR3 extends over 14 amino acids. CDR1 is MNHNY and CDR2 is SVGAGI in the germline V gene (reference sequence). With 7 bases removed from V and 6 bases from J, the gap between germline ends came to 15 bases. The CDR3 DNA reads TGTGCCAGCATTCAACCCATTGTTCCCGGGGAGCTGTTTTTT. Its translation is CASIQPIVPGELFF.

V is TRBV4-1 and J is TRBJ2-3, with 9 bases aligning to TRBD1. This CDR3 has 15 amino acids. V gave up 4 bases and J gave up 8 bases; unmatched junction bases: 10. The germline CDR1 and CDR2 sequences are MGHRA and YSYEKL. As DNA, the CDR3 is TGCGCCAGCAGCCCCCCGGGACAGGGAAAGGGTACGCAGTATTTT. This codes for CASSPPGQGKGTQYF.

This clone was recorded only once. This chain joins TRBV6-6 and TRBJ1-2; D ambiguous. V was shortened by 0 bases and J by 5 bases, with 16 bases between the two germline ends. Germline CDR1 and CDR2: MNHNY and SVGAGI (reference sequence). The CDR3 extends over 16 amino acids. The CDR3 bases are TGTGCCAGCAGTTACTCGAATTTGGGCAGGTCGTATGGCTACACCTTC. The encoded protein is CASSYSNLGRSYGYTF.

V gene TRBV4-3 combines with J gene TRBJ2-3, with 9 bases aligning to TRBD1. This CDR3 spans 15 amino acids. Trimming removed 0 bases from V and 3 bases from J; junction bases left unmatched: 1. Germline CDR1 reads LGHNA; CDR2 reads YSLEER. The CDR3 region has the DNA TGCGCCAGCAGCCAAGAGGACAGGGGAACAGATACGCAGTATTTT. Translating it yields CASSQEDRGTDTQYF.

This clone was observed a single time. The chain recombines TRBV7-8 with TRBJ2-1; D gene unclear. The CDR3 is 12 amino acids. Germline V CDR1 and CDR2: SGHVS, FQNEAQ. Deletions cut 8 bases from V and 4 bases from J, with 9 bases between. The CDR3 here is CASRESYNEQFF. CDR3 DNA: TGTGCCAGCCGCGAGTCGTACAATGAGCAGTTCTTC.

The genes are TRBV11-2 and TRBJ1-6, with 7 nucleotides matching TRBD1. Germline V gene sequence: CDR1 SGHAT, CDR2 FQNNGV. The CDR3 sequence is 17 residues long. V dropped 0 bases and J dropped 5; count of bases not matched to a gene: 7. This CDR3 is CASSLDPPGTDNSPLHF. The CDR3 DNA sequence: TGTGCCAGCAGCTTAGATCCCCCGGGGACAGATAATTCACCCCTCCACTTT.

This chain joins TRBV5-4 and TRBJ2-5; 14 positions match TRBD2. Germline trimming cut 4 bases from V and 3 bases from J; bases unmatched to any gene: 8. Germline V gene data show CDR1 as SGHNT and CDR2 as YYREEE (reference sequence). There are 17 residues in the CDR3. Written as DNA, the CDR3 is TGTGCCAGCAGCCTCGGGACTAGCGGGAGTGGGGAAGAGACCCAGTACTTC. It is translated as CASSLGTSGSGEETQYF.

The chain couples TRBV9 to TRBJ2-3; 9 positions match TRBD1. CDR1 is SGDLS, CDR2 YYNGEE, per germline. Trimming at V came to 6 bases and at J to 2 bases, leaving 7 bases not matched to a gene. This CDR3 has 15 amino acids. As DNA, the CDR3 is TGTGCCAGCAAGGACACAGGGGGCTTCACAGATACGCAGTATTTT. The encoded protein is CASKDTGGFTDTQYF. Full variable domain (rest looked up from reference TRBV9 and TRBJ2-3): DSGVTQTPKHLITATGQRVTLRCSPRSGDLSVYWYQQSLDQGLQFLIQYYNGEERAKGNILERFSAQQFPDLHSELNLSSLELGDSALYFCASKDTGGFTDTQYFGPGTRLTVL.

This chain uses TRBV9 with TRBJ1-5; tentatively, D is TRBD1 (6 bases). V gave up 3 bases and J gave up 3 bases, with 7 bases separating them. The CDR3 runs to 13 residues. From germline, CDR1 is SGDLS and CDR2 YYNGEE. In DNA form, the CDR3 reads TGTGCCAGCAGCGGACAGGTCAATCAGCCCCAGCATTTT. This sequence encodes CASSGQVNQPQHF. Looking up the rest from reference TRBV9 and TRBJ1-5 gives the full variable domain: DSGVTQTPKHLITATGQRVTLRCSPRSGDLSVYWYQQSLDQGLQFLIQYYNGEERAKGNILERFSAQQFPDLHSELNLSSLELGDSALYFCASSGQVNQPQHFGDGTRLSIL.

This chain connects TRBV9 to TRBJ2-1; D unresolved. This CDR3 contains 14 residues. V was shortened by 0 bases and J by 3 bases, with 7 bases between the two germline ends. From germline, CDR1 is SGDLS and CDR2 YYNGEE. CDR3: CASSVGPRYNEQFF. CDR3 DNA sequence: TGTGCCAGCAGCGTAGGGCCCCGCTACAATGAGCAGTTCTTC.

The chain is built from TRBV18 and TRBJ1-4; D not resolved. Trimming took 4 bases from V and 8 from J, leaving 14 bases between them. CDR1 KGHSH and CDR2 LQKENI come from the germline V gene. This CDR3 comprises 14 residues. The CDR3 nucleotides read TGTGCCAGCTCACTAAGACGGTCCGACGAAAAACTGTTTTTT. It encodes CASSLRRSDEKLFF.

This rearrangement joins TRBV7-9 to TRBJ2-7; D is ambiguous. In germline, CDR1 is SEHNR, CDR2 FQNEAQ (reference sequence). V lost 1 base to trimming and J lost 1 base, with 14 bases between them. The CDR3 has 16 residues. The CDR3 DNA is TGTGCCAGCAGCTTAGGGCAAGCAGGCGTTTCCTACGAGCAGTACTTC. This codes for CASSLGQAGVSYEQYF.